This T cell receptor beta chain was identified during a study of radiotherapy plus CTLA-4 blockade in lung cancer. Repertoires were generated with immunoSEQ multiplex PCR, while TCRdb's copy carries only in-frame clones and drops some. The table has about 32,000 clones, about 81% seen once. Study findings and constraints: Once radiotherapy plus ipilimumab had been given, TCR clones derived from tumor expanded in blood.

A remark on this clone: As yet, its antigen is unknown.

The CDR3 has 16 amino acids. Looked up from germline, CDR1 is MNHEY and CDR2 is SVGAGI. V lost 4 bases, J lost 2 bases, and 16 bases lay in between. Sequenced material: peripheral blood, taken from a patient treated with radiotherapy plus ipilimumab. This receptor was identified in a human donor with non-small cell lung cancer that progressed on radiotherapy plus ipilimumab. The rearrangement links TRBV6-5 to TRBJ2-3; TRBD1 is a possible D gene (6 bases). CDR3 bases: TGTGCCAGCAGTTCCACACAGGGTCTCAACACAGATACGCAGTATTTT. This gives the protein CASSSTQGLNTDTQYF.